A selection of T cell receptor beta chains follows, all from one sample in a study of control samples from healthy donors and cancer patients. Repertoires were generated with immunoSEQ multiplex PCR, while TCRdb's copy carries only in-frame clones and drops some. Of more than 70,000 clones listed, approximately 93% are singletons. Sequenced: blood. The receptors shown here come from a woman aged 25 to 39 in good health. Each CDR3 is given with its conserved first and last residue. Each record gives: D gene, V gene, J gene, CDR3 protein, CDR3 DNA. The D gene is left open where the match is weak.

D: TRBD1
V: TRBV9
J: TRBJ2-7
CDR3: CASSVGTGVYEQYF
DNA: TGTGCCAGCAGCGTGGGGACAGGGGTCTACGAGCAGTACTTC

D: TRBD1
V: TRBV10-3
J: TRBJ2-7
CDR3: CAISDRDRGEQYF
DNA: TGTGCCATCAGTGACCGGGACAGGGGCGAGCAGTACTTC

D: -
V: TRBV2
J: TRBJ1-1
CDR3: CASSGQRGTEAFF
DNA: TGTGCCAGCAGCGGTCAAAGGGGCACTGAAGCTTTCTTT

D: TRBD2
V: TRBV28
J: TRBJ2-7
CDR3: CASSFLHGLGTYEQYF
DNA: TGTGCCAGCAGTTTCCTGCACGGACTAGGGACCTACGAGCAGTACTTC

D: -
V: TRBV29-1
J: TRBJ1-1
CDR3: CSVVVSTEAFF
DNA: TGCAGCGTTGTGGTGAGCACTGAAGCTTTCTTT

D: -
V: TRBV5-1
J: TRBJ1-3
CDR3: CASSPDGQTNRATIYF
DNA: TGCGCCAGCAGCCCCGATGGACAAACGAACAGGGCCACCATATATTTT

D: -
V: TRBV2
J: TRBJ2-7
CDR3: CASSPSYEQYF
DNA: TGTGCCAGCAGTCCCTCCTACGAGCAGTACTTC

D: -
V: TRBV7-6
J: TRBJ1-1
CDR3: CASSLRQMNTEAFF
DNA: TGTGCCAGCAGCTTAAGACAAATGAACACTGAAGCTTTCTTT

D: TRBD2
V: TRBV6-2/TRBV6-3
J: TRBJ2-1
CDR3: CASSYLGFAGGNNEQFF
DNA: TGTGCCAGCAGTTACCTCGGGTTTGCGGGGGGGAACAATGAGCAGTTCTTC

D: TRBD2
V: TRBV27
J: TRBJ2-7
CDR3: CASSVEAGVPYEQYF
DNA: TGTGCCAGCAGTGTTGAGGCGGGAGTACCCTACGAGCAGTACTTC

D: TRBD1
V: TRBV5-4
J: TRBJ1-2
CDR3: CASSLGTENYGYTF
DNA: TGTGCCAGCAGCTTAGGGACAGAAAATTATGGCTACACCTTC

D: -
V: TRBV5-1
J: TRBJ1-1
CDR3: CASSLASRRRVEAFF
DNA: TGCGCCAGCAGCTTGGCATCTCGGCGGAGGGTGGAAGCTTTCTTT

D: -
V: TRBV6-5
J: TRBJ2-3
CDR3: CASSSAARRTDTQYF
DNA: TGTGCCAGCAGCTCTGCGGCGCGGCGTACAGATACGCAGTATTTT